This T cell receptor beta chain appears in the sequencing data of a study of cytomegalovirus exposure and HLA in healthy donors (TCRdb year 2017). Some background on the complete study: An earlier analysis of approximately 640 of the donors reported more than 250 Gb of sequence data and 100 million to 140 million unique TCR beta sequences from about 180 million T cells. To decide whether each TCR beta V gene segment behaved as functional or pseudogenic, an earlier analysis of approximately 620 of the donors relied on high-throughput TCR beta sequencing. Among some 400 genotyped donors of the cohort, an average of approximately 240,000 unique TCR beta nucleotide sequences were sequenced per donor, about a sixth of them non-productive. In a later analysis, previously published TCR beta repertoires from some 640 donors were re-analyzed and high-resolution HLA genotyping was added so that TCR occurrence patterns could be studied. The study aimed to test whether cataloging public T cell receptors could reveal signatures of past pathogen exposure. In a later genetic analysis, genome-wide SNP genotypes for about 55% of the roughly 700 donors were used, and that subset was treated as a discovery cohort. Every discovery cohort repertoire had been produced on one sequencing platform. The number of donors typed differed by locus, with about 620-630 for A, B, C, DRB1 and DQB1, more than 500 for DQA1, approximately 570 for DPA1, and some 450 for DPB1. Of the 350 to 450 genotyped donors, 75% to 85% were placed in the genetic ancestry cluster associated with self-reported Caucasian donors. About five DR-DQ haplotypes were treated as single units for association and clustering because of strong linkage in the cohort. HLA typing included class I and class II loci at four-digit resolution. Rather than using new phenotypic data, the later analysis identified candidate immune exposures from TCR beta sequences and from how often those sequences occurred across donors. High-throughput TCR immunosequencing, statistical association of individual TCRs with disease status, and machine learning were combined to predict cytomegalovirus infection status. Roughly 310 gigabases of sequencing data and approximately 85 million unique TCR sequences were included in an early release covering around 650 HLA-typed donors. Along with the roughly 700-subject first cohort, a separate validation cohort of over a hundred different subjects was used. Using immunosequencing, the study profiled T cell repertoires from about 620 subjects and related those repertoires to cytomegalovirus serostatus. Donor age, sex, ethnicity and CMV serostatus were compiled alongside the repertoire data. Findings and caveats that apply to the study as a whole: A total of roughly 160 TCR beta chains were listed by the study as associated with cytomegalovirus. According to the authors, the approach could potentially be generalized to other disease states and immunological phenotypes. In a later analysis, some 18,000 TCR beta sequences were associated with specific HLA alleles at a false discovery rate of 0.05. A cluster of highly shared sequence variants was judged likely to represent a technical artifact of the sequencing pipeline. Sequencing depth was assumed to be roughly uniform across donors in the presence/absence analyses, though that assumption may not hold. The classifier was reported to diagnose cytomegalovirus status with high specificity and sensitivity in both the original cohort and the validation cohort. In a later analysis, HLA-associated TCR beta chains showed more clonal expansion and lower generation probabilities than non-associated chains that were equally common. A later genetic analysis associated a missense DCLRE1C variant with V-gene and J-gene trimming of TCR beta chains, and an independent cohort replicated the association. Immune exposure information for the cohort was limited to CMV serostatus. HLA typing was unavailable for some donors at each locus, so association tests used only the typed subset. In vitro tests confirmed that a few of the cytomegalovirus-associated TCR beta chains recognize cytomegalovirus antigens. Correlated functional status among segregating V segments might be attributable to linkage disequilibrium, but an unknown experimental factor could not be ruled out. A later analysis found that TCR association rates varied across HLA loci, with DRB1 alleles showing the most associated TCRs and HLA-C alleles the fewest. Several of the top co-occurrence clusters appeared to be linked to parvovirus B19, influenza, CMV and Epstein-Barr virus, according to a later analysis. While some public TCRs were present in many individuals, most TCR sequences turned up only very rarely across donors. The earlier analysis of 587 of the donors excluded some 15 rarely observed V segments, including chromosome 9 orphons, because counts were too low. A further reported finding was that TCR beta sequences accurately predicted the HLA-A and HLA-B alleles for most subjects in the first cohort. Most CMV-associated TCR beta chains appeared to be HLA-restricted in a later analysis, and the HLA associations seemed to be driven largely by CMV exposure. Compared with the 666-donor mean, donors in an Asian-associated ancestry cluster had fewer N-insertions in productive TCRs, according to a later genetic analysis. When HLA alleles, especially DR and DQ, strongly co-occurred, TCR associations were difficult to assign to individual alleles. In an earlier analysis of approximately 590 of the donors, most TCR beta V segments were observed in productive rearrangements about 90% or about 30% of the time, broadly matching IMGT annotations. Some IMGT-functional V segments, including TRBV6-2 and TRBV6-3, could not be told apart with the 87-base-pair reads, so those segments were excluded. The cohort was sequenced for TCR beta chains only, and without alpha or paired-chain data the features that could be detected were limited.

Library preparation used the immunoSEQ multiplex PCR assay. For the multiplex PCR, a mixture combining 60 forward primers for TCR Vbeta segments and 13 reverse primers for TCR Jbeta segments was used. Amplification of the CDR3 region of rearranged TCR beta genes was performed with a multiplex PCR assay on genomic DNA. The amplified TCR beta libraries were sequenced on the Illumina HiSeq System as 87-base-pair reads. Per the authors' processing: A later analysis counted tens of millions of unique TCR beta chains across the 690 or so repertoires, and roughly 10 million of these chains were shared by at least two donors. Raw reads were error-corrected and collapsed into unique sequences by a nearest-neighbor algorithm in which closely related sequences were merged to remove PCR and sequencing errors. CDR3 sequences were aligned to IMGT reference sequences to assign V, D and J gene segments. For a sequence to be retained, a match of at least six nucleotides to both a V gene segment and a J gene segment was required. Rearrangements were classified as productive when the CDR3 lacked stop codons and remained in frame with V and J, and all other rearrangements were classified as non-productive. CDR3 was defined according to IMGT convention as the region running from the second conserved V-encoded cysteine to the conserved J-encoded phenylalanine. Sequences without an unambiguous match to a single V gene segment were excluded from the earlier analysis of approximately 560 of the donors. An earlier analysis of around 600 of the donors classified V segments as functional when productive rearrangements were above 56.7% and as segregating when the standard deviation between donors was above 5%. To diagnose cytomegalovirus status from the catalog of TCR beta chain sequences, a statistical classification framework was built. In a later analysis, TCR nucleotide sequences were compared against IMGT/GENE-DB human TR gene sequences so that V and J genes could be assigned. Using the TCRdist pipeline, a later analysis assigned CDR3 sequences along with most-parsimonious VDJ recombination scenarios. A later analysis defined each TCR beta chain by its CDR3 amino acid sequence plus V-gene family, and excluded reads lacking a unique V-gene family. As a way to deal with suspected cross-contamination and a sequencing artifact, a later analysis dropped 500 to 700 nucleotide sequences that were highly shared and had low generation probability. A later analysis calculated a clonal expansion index for each public chain from normalized within-repertoire ranks of inferred template counts. In a later analysis, generation probabilities were computed with a VDJ recombination model fitted to out-of-frame rearrangements, and the resulting probabilities were checked against IGoR. In a later analysis, hypergeometric tests were used to score TCR-TCR, TCR-HLA and TCR-CMV co-occurrence, with a repertoire-size bias correction applied to TCR pairs. False discovery rates were estimated in a later analysis by permuting HLA or CMV assignments 20 times. In a later analysis, co-occurring TCRs were grouped using DBSCAN, and TCRdist sequence similarity was added for clustering within HLA-allele-positive subsets. Repertoires with fewer than 30,000 or more than 120,000 public chains, plus five repertoires with anomalous nucleotide sharing, were excluded from co-occurrence clustering. TCRdb took over this immuneACCESS table, retaining in-frame rearrangements with V and J assigned. Such tables are incomplete; in checked studies, under half of the missing clones stem from an unresolved V gene, and the remainder is unexplained. Clone size and V and J calls were adopted from that table, with D and trimming inferred from the DNA. The sample table lists about 180,000 clones, 60% to 80% of them with a count of one. Around 2.5% of the sample is taken by the ten largest.

Comment on this clone: Which antigen it targets is not known. No much larger clonotype is one base removed from it; base qualities were not supplied.

The cohort was made up of around 720 healthy bone marrow donors. At the time of sampling, every cohort member was nominally healthy, though immune exposures that went unrecorded were likely present. The donor was CMV seronegative and belonged to the group of several hundred seronegative cohort members. A peripheral blood sample was provided by each donor, and peripheral blood mononuclear cells were used for TCR beta sequencing. Genomic DNA was extracted from the blood cell samples with the Qiagen DNeasy Blood Extraction Kit. The junction carries 12 bases between V and J, which are trimmed by 0 bases and 4 bases respectively. The CDR3, from cysteine to phenylalanine, totals 14 residues. The kept DNA is CDR3 alone, 42 bases in frame from the first base. The germline V gene (reference sequence) provides CDR1 GTSNPN and CDR2 SVGIG.

This TCR was sampled from a man aged 55 to 70 in good health and CMV-seronegative. The source material was PBMCs. The receptor chain draws on TRBV30 and TRBJ1-1, and the D gene may be TRBD1, 5 bases matching. The sequence in DNA is TGTGCCTGGAGTGTGGGTCAGGGTACCACTGAAGCTTTCTTT. Translated, it reads CAWSVGQGTTEAFF. The CDR3 plus the reference TRBV30 and TRBJ1-1 genes for the other parts give the full variable domain: SQTIHQWPATLVQPVGSPLSLECTVEGTSNPNLYWYRQAAGRGLQLLFYSVGIGQISSEVPQNLSASRPQDRQFILSSKKLLLSDSGFYLCAWSVGQGTTEAFFGQGTRLTVV.